The entry below gives a single T cell receptor (beta chain) sequence along with its context. V shed 5 bases and J shed 3 bases, with 7 bases lying between them. The CDR3 length is 12 residues. In the source study's methods: Reference gene primer amplification gave nucleated cell count estimates. TCRdb's copy holds only in-frame clones and misses some; the assay was immunoSEQ multiplex PCR. V and J calls and clone size are given by that table; D and trimming were obtained from the DNA. The table has 45,000 to 60,000 clones, around nine tenths seen once; the top ten hold roughly 6.7%. These data come from a study of blood T cell repertoires in COVID-19. About the study: COVID-19 samples, acute and convalescent, were from the United States, Italy and Spain. T cells, B-cell-depleted T cells, or PBMCs supplied cDNA or gDNA.

The specimen was peripheral blood. The TCR originated in a human donor with active COVID-19. The donor label of this sample is uncertain. V and J are TRBV12-3 or TRBV12-4 and TRBJ1-2; no definite D call. The CDR3 DNA sequence: TGTGCCAGCAGTGAACGGTACTATGGCTACACCTTC. This encodes CASSERYYGYTF.